This TCR beta chain was identified during a study of shared clonotypes between healthy human individuals. Regarding the study as a whole: Generally, naive subsets came out with larger estimated richness than memory subsets.

The material for each subset, its genomic DNA, was split evenly across several immunoSEQ plates. Using immunoSEQ multiplex PCR, the repertoire was profiled, and TCRdb retains in-frame clones only, with some absent. This table holds some 1,100,000 clones, about 80% found once. On this clone itself: Its specificity is unknown.

In germline, CDR1 is SGDLS, CDR2 YYNGEE. Trimming took 4 bases from V and 8 from J, leaving 10 bases between them. CDR3 length: 12 amino acids. The donor cohort consisted entirely of Caucasian adults residing in Nashville, Tennessee. Both subsets, CD45RA+ naive and CD45RA-negative memory, were split from the CD4+ cells. V usage is TRBV9 and J usage is TRBJ1-3, with D hard to call. The sequenced sample was memory CD4+ T cells from PBMCs. Subset meaning: CD45RA-negative fraction. This receptor was taken from a man aged 18 to 30 in good health. Some clones in this sample may be carry-over from other donors' samples. The CDR3 sequence is CASSPTRDTIYF. The CDR3, as DNA: TGTGCCAGCAGCCCGACGAGGGACACCATATATTTT. The complete variable domain, with remaining parts taken from reference TRBV9 and TRBJ1-3, reads DSGVTQTPKHLITATGQRVTLRCSPRSGDLSVYWYQQSLDQGLQFLIQYYNGEERAKGNILERFSAQQFPDLHSELNLSSLELGDSALYFCASSPTRDTIYFGEGSWLTVV.